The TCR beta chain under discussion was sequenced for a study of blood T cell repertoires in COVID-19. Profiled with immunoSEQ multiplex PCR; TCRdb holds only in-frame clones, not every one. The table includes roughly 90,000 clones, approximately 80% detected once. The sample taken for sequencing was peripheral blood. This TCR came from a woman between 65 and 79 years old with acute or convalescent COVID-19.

The CDR3 DNA reads as TGTGCCAGCAGTGGCCAAGGGACAGGGAGGGAGACCCAGTACTTC. Translated, it gives CASSGQGTGRETQYF. This chain links TRBV2 with TRBJ2-5; 9 bases match TRBD1. The CDR3 extends over 15 amino acids. With V trimmed by 4 bases and J by 5 bases, 8 bases remained unmatched. The V gene's germline CDR1 is SNHLY and CDR2 FYNNEI.